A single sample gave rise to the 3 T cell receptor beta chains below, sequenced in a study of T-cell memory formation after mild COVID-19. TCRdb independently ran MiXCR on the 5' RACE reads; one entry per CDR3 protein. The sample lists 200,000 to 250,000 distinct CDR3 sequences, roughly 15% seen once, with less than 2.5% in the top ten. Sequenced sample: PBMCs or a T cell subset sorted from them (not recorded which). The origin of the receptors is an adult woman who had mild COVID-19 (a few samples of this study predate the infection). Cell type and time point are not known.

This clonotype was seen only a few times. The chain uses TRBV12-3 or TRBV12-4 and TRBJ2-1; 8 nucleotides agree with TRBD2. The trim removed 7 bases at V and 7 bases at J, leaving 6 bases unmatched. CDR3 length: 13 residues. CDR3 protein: CASTGTSVNEQFF. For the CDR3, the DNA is TGTGCCAGCACTGGGACTAGTGTTAATGAGCAGTTCTTC.

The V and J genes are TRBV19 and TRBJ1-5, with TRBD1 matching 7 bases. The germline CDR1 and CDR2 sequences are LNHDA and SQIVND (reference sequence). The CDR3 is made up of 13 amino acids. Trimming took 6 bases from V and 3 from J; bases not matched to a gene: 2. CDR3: CASRTGLNQPQHF. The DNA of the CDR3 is TGTGCCAGTAGGACAGGGCTCAATCAGCCCCAGCATTTT.

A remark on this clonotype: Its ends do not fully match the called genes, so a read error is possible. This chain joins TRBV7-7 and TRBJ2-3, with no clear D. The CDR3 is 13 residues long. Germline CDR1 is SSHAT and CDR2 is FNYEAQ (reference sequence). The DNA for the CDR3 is TGTGCTAGCAAGTCCCACCACACAGATACGCAGTATTTT. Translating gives CASKSHHTDTQYF.